This is a list of T cell receptor beta chains from one sample in a study of cytomegalovirus exposure and HLA in healthy donors. The protocol was immunoSEQ multiplex PCR, while the TCRdb copy is restricted to in-frame clones and leaves out a portion. The table has 150,000 to 200,000 clones, approximately 80% seen once; the top ten hold around 2.1%. The sequenced material came from PBMCs. Receptors were obtained from a man aged 45 to 65 in good health and CMV-seropositive. Each CDR3 is given with its conserved first and last residue. Each record gives: D gene, CDR3 length, clone size, V gene, J gene, CDR3 protein, CDR3 DNA. D genes are given only for firm matches. Size is omitted from some rows. Given values are once, few, many or a class for expanded clones.

D gene: TRBD1
CDR3 length: 17
clone size: NA
V gene: TRBV19
J gene: TRBJ2-2
CDR3 protein: CASKFEPGQSNTGELFF
CDR3 DNA: TGTGCCAGCAAGTTCGAGCCGGGACAGTCGAACACCGGGGAGCTGTTTTTT

D gene: NA
CDR3 length: 16
clone size: NA
V gene: TRBV7-3
J gene: TRBJ1-2
CDR3 protein: CASSKNPGAGFLGYTF
CDR3 DNA: TGTGCCAGCAGCAAGAACCCCGGCGCGGGTTTTCTAGGCTACACCTTC

D gene: NA
CDR3 length: 15
clone size: once
V gene: TRBV6-1
J gene: TRBJ1-2
CDR3 protein: CASSEWGSRNYGYTF
CDR3 DNA: TGTGCCAGCAGTGAATGGGGCAGCCGTAACTATGGCTACACCTTC

D gene: TRBD1
CDR3 length: 13
clone size: once
V gene: TRBV2
J gene: TRBJ2-1
CDR3 protein: CASSRDRGHEQFF
CDR3 DNA: TGTGCCAGCAGCAGGGACAGGGGGCATGAGCAGTTCTTC

D gene: NA
CDR3 length: 13
clone size: few
V gene: TRBV4-1
J gene: TRBJ2-7
CDR3 protein: CASSDTTGVEQYF
CDR3 DNA: TGCGCCAGCAGCGACACGACAGGTGTCGAGCAGTACTTC

D gene: NA
CDR3 length: 12
clone size: once
V gene: TRBV30
J gene: TRBJ1-2
CDR3 protein: CAWSTNNYGYTF
CDR3 DNA: TGTGCCTGGAGTACAAATAACTATGGCTACACCTTC

D gene: NA
CDR3 length: 14
clone size: NA
V gene: TRBV5-6
J gene: TRBJ1-5
CDR3 protein: CASSFGGSNQPQHF
CDR3 DNA: TGTGCCAGCAGCTTCGGGGGAAGCAATCAGCCCCAGCATTTT

D gene: NA
CDR3 length: 15
clone size: few
V gene: TRBV11-2
J gene: TRBJ1-4
CDR3 protein: CASSSLGVSSEKLFF
CDR3 DNA: TGTGCCAGCAGCTCCCTCGGGGTCTCGTCTGAAAAACTGTTTTTT

D gene: NA
CDR3 length: 14
clone size: NA
V gene: TRBV5-6
J gene: TRBJ1-1
CDR3 protein: CASRTDKLNTEAFF
CDR3 DNA: TGTGCCAGCAGGACCGACAAACTCAACACTGAAGCTTTCTTT

D gene: TRBD1
CDR3 length: 15
clone size: NA
V gene: TRBV4-2
J gene: TRBJ2-1
CDR3 protein: CASSQVGDRFDEQFF
CDR3 DNA: TGTGCCAGCAGCCAAGTAGGGGACAGATTCGATGAGCAGTTCTTC

D gene: NA
CDR3 length: 12
clone size: NA
V gene: TRBV29-1
J gene: TRBJ1-1
CDR3 protein: CSVEVGARSAFF
CDR3 DNA: TGCAGCGTTGAAGTTGGGGCACGGTCAGCTTTCTTT

D gene: TRBD2
CDR3 length: 18
clone size: NA
V gene: TRBV7-2
J gene: TRBJ2-2
CDR3 protein: CASSLTTSGAPNTGELFF
CDR3 DNA: TGTGCCAGCAGCTTAACGACTAGCGGGGCCCCGAACACCGGGGAGCTGTTTTTT

D gene: NA
CDR3 length: 15
clone size: NA
V gene: TRBV7-2
J gene: TRBJ2-2
CDR3 protein: CASSLGARATGELFF
CDR3 DNA: TGTGCCAGCAGCTTAGGGGCGCGGGCAACCGGGGAGCTGTTTTTT